The rows below give T cell receptor beta chains drawn from one sample of a study of control samples from healthy donors and cancer patients. The table came from immunoSEQ multiplex PCR; TCRdb's copy has only in-frame clones and leaves some out. Seen here are over 200,000 clones, over 75% observed once, and the top ten hold about an eighth. The sequenced sample consisted of PBMCs. Receptors originate from a woman aged 60-70 years with lung cancer. CDR3s leave out the opening cysteine and the closing phenylalanine or tryptophan. Fields, in order: clone size, V gene, CDR3 protein. The size field is filled for only some rows; it gives once, few, many or a size class.

. TRBV6-5 ASRLDSYNEQF
. TRBV28 ASSSIGEGGADTEAF
. TRBV5-6 ASSLDPGGSPLH
. TRBV5-1 ARSPAGGEYTGELF
. TRBV6-1 ASSGGPAAIGNEQF
. TRBV9 ASSVGDTYNEQF
. TRBV7-9 ASTVNLGETQY
. TRBV5-1 ASSLNAGEWEKLF
. TRBV5-1 ASSLQGLSNEKLF
few TRBV3-1/TRBV3-2 ASSQTGGSYEQY
. TRBV10-3 AISDSGTPSNQPQH
. TRBV5-1 ASSFGGARNTEAF
. TRBV3-1/TRBV3-2 ASSQGQVLNTEAF
once TRBV3-1/TRBV3-2 ASSQVLAGGLDTQY
. TRBV7-9 ASSPEGQGAVYGYT
. TRBV9 ASSALSGVGQPQH
. TRBV29-1 SVPQGGVGYT
many TRBV2 ASSADRDNQPQH
. TRBV18 ASSPDVDTQY
. TRBV6-5 ASSSSGRASSYEQY
. TRBV3-1/TRBV3-2 ASSQELASYEQY
. TRBV5-1 ASSLLAVTDTQY
once TRBV5-4 ASRRGSGAQETQY
. TRBV6-5 ASNLGQWEKLF
. TRBV5-1 ASSLGQGGYGYT
few TRBV7-9 ASSPGGAWETQY
. TRBV19 ASSRDLNTEAF
few TRBV7-9 ASSRDAQPQH
. TRBV4-2 ASSQDYEGEQF
once TRBV18 ASSPPGQGSYGYT
once TRBV9 ASSVLVGFGHEQF
. TRBV12-3/TRBV12-4 ASCRGGGETQY
few TRBV12-3/TRBV12-4 ASSPVGEKGAH
. TRBV23-1 ASSHVRFAGIFSNQPQH
. TRBV28 ASTPGQGEQY
few TRBV19 ASSTYQSSNQPQH
. TRBV6-2/TRBV6-3 ASSVHRQGVFSYEQY
few TRBV10-2 ASSGSTYYEQY
. TRBV5-5 ASSRLAIAGTDTQY
. TRBV9 ASRPWGKVYNEQF
few TRBV19 ASSIVELSNQPQH